One and the same sample provided the 2 T cell receptor beta chains below, sequenced in a study of blood T cell repertoires in COVID-19. This table comes from immunoSEQ multiplex PCR, and its TCRdb copy is limited to in-frame clones, with some not included. In the table there are almost 350,000 clones, around 90% of which are singletons. The specimen was peripheral blood. The source is a woman aged 55-69 years with COVID-19, enrolled during active disease.

This chain connects TRBV30 to TRBJ1-5, with D possibly matching TRBD1 (6 bases). This CDR3 is built from 13 residues. Trimming left V 3 bases short and J 4 bases short, with 10 bases between. CDR1 GTSNPN and CDR2 SVGIG come from the germline V gene (reference sequence). The CDR3 protein is CAWSLQGNQPQHF. The CDR3 region has the DNA TGTGCCTGGAGCCTTCAGGGGAATCAGCCCCAGCATTTT.

The rearrangement joins TRBV7-8 to TRBJ2-7, with D hard to call. The CDR3 consists of 14 residues. Germline lookup yields CDR1 SGHVS and CDR2 FQNEAQ. Trimming removed 1 base at V and 0 bases at J, with 7 bases between. The CDR3 sequence: CASSLEQTSYEQYF. CDR3 nucleotide sequence: TGTGCCAGCAGCTTAGAACAGACCTCCTACGAGCAGTACTTC.